Presented here are 27 T cell receptor beta chains from one specimen sequenced in a study of PD-1 blockade in classical Hodgkin lymphoma. Every patient relapsed after autologous stem cell transplantation, and brentuximab vedotin exposure varied. Out of thawed PBMCs, magnetic negative selection purified CD4+ T cells. This table comes from immunoSEQ multiplex PCR, and its TCRdb copy is limited to in-frame clones, with some not included. The sample has approximately 9,500 clones, 74% seen once. Sequencing used CD4+ T cells from blood, obtained at baseline. The receptors were gathered from a human donor with classical Hodgkin lymphoma.

The gene calls are TRBV27 and TRBJ1-2; 9 bases are a match to TRBD1. This CDR3 region has 22 residues. J gave up 0 bases and V 4 bases, and 24 bases lay outside the gene matches. Germline V gene sequence: CDR1 MNHEY, CDR2 SMNVEV (reference sequence). The CDR3 sequence is CASSYPPGRDREGSPPNYGYTF. The CDR3 DNA reads as TGTGCCAGCAGTTACCCCCCGGGCCGGGACAGGGAAGGGAGCCCCCCTAACTATGGCTACACCTTC.

This clone was recorded a few times. This chain links TRBV2 with TRBJ1-1, with D perhaps TRBD1 (6 bases). Per germline, CDR1 SNHLY and CDR2 FYNNEI. V shed 2 bases and J shed 3 bases, with 10 bases lying between them. This CDR3 contains 14 residues. In DNA form, the CDR3 reads TGTGCCAGCAGTGAACAGGGGTGGGACACTGAAGCTTTCTTT. Translation: CASSEQGWDTEAFF.

This clone was found a few times. The chain is built from TRBV5-1 and TRBJ1-5; D not resolved. This CDR3 has 15 residues. V was pared by 0 bases and J by 5 bases, with 12 bases between. Per the germline V gene, CDR1 is SGHRS and CDR2 is YFSETQ. CDR3 sequence: CASSLGLSGDQPQHF. The CDR3 DNA sequence: TGCGCCAGCAGCTTGGGCCTCTCGGGAGATCAGCCCCAGCATTTT.

Note on this clone: Other nucleotide sequences from this sample produce the same CDR3. The V and J genes are TRBV6-1 and TRBJ2-5; tentative D call: TRBD2 (5 bases). Germline values: CDR1 MNHNS, CDR2 SASEGT. The CDR3 extends over 13 amino acids. V lost 3 bases, J lost 6 bases, and 11 bases lay in between. DNA of the CDR3: TGTGCCAGCAGTGATCGAGGGCTTAAGACCCAGTACTTC. Translation gives CASSDRGLKTQYF.

The chain combines TRBV5-1 with TRBJ1-3; TRBD1 matches at 8 bases. The CDR3 has 15 amino acids. V was pared by 4 bases and J by 4 bases, with 7 bases of the junction left unmatched. Germline lookup yields CDR1 SGHRS and CDR2 YFSETQ. The CDR3 loop reads CASSGGQATGNTIYF. DNA for the CDR3: TGCGCCAGCAGCGGGGGACAGGCTACGGGAAACACCATATATTTT.

The chain recombines TRBV7-8 with TRBJ1-5, with 8 nucleotides matching TRBD1. The CDR3 totals 17 residues. Germline CDR1 SGHVS, CDR2 FQNEAQ. Unmatched junction bases numbered 5, after V lost 1 base and J lost 0 bases. This CDR3 is CASSLGSGGYSNQPQHF. CDR3 bases: TGTGCCAGCAGCTTAGGATCAGGGGGCTATAGCAATCAGCCCCAGCATTTT.

The V and J genes are TRBV18 and TRBJ2-1; a weak D match, TRBD2 (6 bases). The CDR3 sequence is 14 residues long. The germline CDR1 and CDR2 sequences are KGHSH and LQKENI. Trimming removed 6 bases from V and 6 bases from J, with 15 bases in between. The CDR3 sequence is CASSLRGGINEQFF. CDR3 in DNA: TGTGCCAGCTCCCTCCGTGGCGGGATCAATGAGCAGTTCTTC.

The chain has TRBV28 and TRBJ1-2; D is perhaps TRBD1 (5 bases). Germline loops: CDR1 MDHEN, CDR2 SYDVKM. This CDR3 spans 12 amino acids. The V end was cut by 10 bases, the J end by 2 bases, with 11 bases between. The CDR3 protein is CATTDKNYGYTF. The CDR3 nucleotides read TGTGCCACCACGGACAAAAACTATGGCTACACCTTC.

The CDR3 DNA follows: TGTGCCAGCAGTCCCTCGGCCGGGACTGAAGCTTTCTTT. This translates into CASSPSAGTEAFF. The chain joins TRBV27 to TRBJ1-1; D ambiguous. This CDR3 is 13 amino acids long. Germline V gene sequence: CDR1 MNHEY, CDR2 SMNVEV (reference sequence). Between the trimmed V and J ends, which lost 5 bases and 5 bases, there was a span of 12 bases.

This clone was seen more than once but under ten times. V and J are TRBV7-2 and TRBJ2-3; 9 bases are a match to TRBD2. Unmatched junction bases numbered 11, after V lost 5 bases and J lost 2 bases. Germline V CDR1 and CDR2: SGHTA, FQGNSA. CDR3 length: 17 amino acids. CDR3 nucleotides: TGTGCCAGCAGCCCGGGGACTAGCTCGCAGCTCACAGATACGCAGTATTTT. It encodes CASSPGTSSQLTDTQYF.

The sample holds one count of this clone. The CDR3 loop is CSEDRGPYEQYF. CDR3 bases: TGCAGCGAGGACAGGGGACCTTACGAGCAGTACTTC. The chain uses TRBV29-1 and TRBJ2-5; the match to TRBD1 covers 9 bases. The DNA end is more similar to TRBJ2-7, so the J call may be wrong. CDR3 length: 12 residues. Germline CDR1 and CDR2: SQVTM and ANQGSEA.

The J gene is TRBJ2-5, the V gene TRBV7-2; the D call may be TRBD1 or TRBD2 (5 bases each). Looked up from germline, CDR1 is SGHTA and CDR2 is FQGNSA. The CDR3 consists of 14 residues. V gave up 2 bases and J gave up 7 bases, with 14 bases separating them. CDR3 protein: CASSLTGTARTQYF. CDR3 sequence (DNA): TGTGCCAGCAGCTTAACCGGGACCGCCAGGACCCAGTACTTC. Full variable domain (rest looked up from reference TRBV7-2 and TRBJ2-5): GAGVSQSPSNKVTEKGKDVELRCDPISGHTALYWYRQSLGQGLEFLIYFQGNSAPDKSGLPSDRFSAERTGGSVSTLTIQRTQQEDSAVYLCASSLTGTARTQYFGPGTRLLVL.

V gene TRBV20-1 combines with J gene TRBJ2-1; D not certain. There are 11 residues in the CDR3. Trimming took off 4 bases at V and 3 bases at J, with 4 bases between the two ends. Germline CDR1 reads DFQATT; CDR2 reads SNEGSKA (reference sequence). The CDR3 DNA follows: TGCAGTGCTAACTACTACAATGAGCAGTTCTTC. Amino acid sequence: CSANYYNEQFF.

The V and J genes are TRBV7-2 and TRBJ2-1; tentative D call: TRBD2 (6 bases). The V gene lost 2 bases and the J gene lost 8 bases, with 13 bases spanning the gap. This CDR3 contains 14 residues. CDR1 is SGHTA, CDR2 FQGNSA, per germline. CDR3 residues: CASSLRAWGDEQFF. CDR3 sequence (DNA): TGTGCCAGCAGCTTACGGGCCTGGGGGGATGAGCAGTTCTTC.

This clone was recorded once. The chain has TRBV7-2 and TRBJ2-5; TRBD2 matches at 11 bases. Germline V lookup: CDR1 SGHTA, CDR2 FQGNSA. V lost 5 bases and J lost 1; bases outside the gene matches: 3. The CDR3 loop spans 15 amino acids. The CDR3 loop is CASSPGTSGQETQYF. The CDR3, as DNA: TGTGCCAGCAGCCCCGGGACTAGCGGCCAAGAGACCCAGTACTTC.

The rearrangement links TRBV28 to TRBJ2-1, with TRBD1 identical over 7 bases. J gave up 5 bases and V 1 base, and 5 bases lay outside the gene matches. Germline CDR1 is MDHEN and CDR2 is SYDVKM. The CDR3 has 15 residues. DNA for the CDR3: TGTGCCAGCAGTTTATCGACAGGGCAGAACAATGAGCAGTTCTTC. This sequence encodes CASSLSTGQNNEQFF.

This clone was recorded a few times. The chain has TRBV5-4 and TRBJ1-1; the match to TRBD1 covers 7 bases. The germline V gene has CDR1 SGHNT and CDR2 YYREEE (reference sequence). This CDR3 has 15 residues. V gave up 2 bases and J gave up 2 bases; unmatched junction bases: 6. The CDR3 DNA sequence: TGTGCCAGCAGCTTCGAGGGGGCGCGTAACACTGAAGCTTTCTTT. It encodes CASSFEGARNTEAFF.

The V and J genes are TRBV28 and TRBJ2-7, with 8 bases lining up with TRBD1. V dropped 6 bases and J dropped 5; count of bases not matched to a gene: 6. There are 13 residues in the CDR3. CDR1 and CDR2 (germline): MDHEN, SYDVKM. The CDR3 DNA sequence: TGTGCCAGCAGCCTCCCGGACAGGGACGAGCAGTACTTC. Its translation is CASSLPDRDEQYF.

The chain carries TRBV6-6 and TRBJ2-7; possible D gene TRBD2, 6 bases. Trimming took off 5 bases at V and 1 base at J, with 12 bases between the two ends. The CDR3 is 14 amino acids. Looked up from germline, CDR1 is MNHNY and CDR2 is SVGAGI (reference sequence). The DNA of the CDR3 is TGTGCCAGCAGTCCAGCGGGCCAATCCTACGAGCAGTACTTC. Translated: CASSPAGQSYEQYF.

This chain joins TRBV7-9 and TRBJ1-1, with 7 positions matching TRBD1. The CDR3 contains 14 residues. The V segment lost 5 bases and the J segment 8 bases; nucleotides outside the gene matches: 11. Per germline, CDR1 SEHNR and CDR2 FQNEAQ (reference sequence). The CDR3 bases are TGTGCCAGCAGCAGCGGACAGGCCACTCGGGAAGCTTTCTTT. Amino acids: CASSSGQATREAFF.

The J gene is TRBJ2-7, the V gene TRBV28; 8 positions match TRBD2. The CDR3 runs to 14 residues. Per the germline V gene, CDR1 is MDHEN and CDR2 is SYDVKM. Germline trimming cut 6 bases from V and 3 bases from J; bases unmatched to any gene: 7. Here the CDR3 DNA reads TGTGCCAGCAGAAGACCGGGACTAGACTACGAGCAGTACTTC. Amino acid sequence: CASRRPGLDYEQYF.

There are a few counts of this clone. V and J are TRBV19 and TRBJ1-2; D gene unclear. The ends were cut back, 7 bases at V and 4 bases at J, with 10 bases in the middle. Looked up from germline, CDR1 is LNHDA and CDR2 is SQIVND (reference sequence). The CDR3 is 12 amino acids. For the CDR3, the DNA is TGTGCCAGTAACGACGCTGCCTATGGCTACACCTTC. Residues: CASNDAAYGYTF.

This clone occurred a few times. The chain employs TRBV30 and TRBJ1-5; 7 nucleotides match TRBD1. The CDR3 spans 15 residues. Germline V gene data show CDR1 as GTSNPN and CDR2 as SVGIG (reference sequence). Losses at the gene ends were 1 base for V and 4 bases for J; bases not matched to a gene: 7. The CDR3 nucleotides read TGTGCCTGGAGTGCTACAGGGGCTCGAAATCAGCCCCAGCATTTT. This codes for CAWSATGARNQPQHF.

This clone has just one count. This chain links TRBV7-8 with TRBJ2-7; 8 nucleotides line up with TRBD2. The CDR3 extends over 16 amino acids. Germline assignment: CDR1 SGHVS and CDR2 FQNEAQ. The J segment lost 2 bases and the V segment lost 1 base, leaving 7 bases of the junction unmatched. The CDR3 DNA reads TGTGCCAGCAGCTTAGGGGAACCGGGACTAGCCTACGAGCAGTACTTC. Amino acids: CASSLGEPGLAYEQYF. Complete variable domain (other parts from reference TRBV7-8 and TRBJ2-7): GAGVSQSPRYKVAKRGQDVALRCDPISGHVSLFWYQQALGQGPEFLTYFQNEAQLDKSGLPSDRFFAERPEGSVSTLKIQRTQQEDSAVYLCASSLGEPGLAYEQYFGPGTRLTVT.

This chain connects TRBV5-1 to TRBJ2-7; possibly TRBD1 for D (6 bases). The V end was cut by 3 bases, the J end by 3 bases, with 13 bases between. The germline V gene has CDR1 SGHRS and CDR2 YFSETQ. The CDR3 spans 14 residues. CDR3: CASSSGQNNYEQYF. The CDR3 coding sequence is TGCGCCAGCAGCTCGGGACAAAACAACTACGAGCAGTACTTC.

The chain joins TRBV6-5 to TRBJ1-4, with D unresolved. Germline V gene data show CDR1 as MNHEY and CDR2 as SVGAGI. Trimming took 0 bases from V and 8 from J, leaving 16 bases between them. CDR3 size: 16 residues. The CDR3 coding sequence is TGTGCCAGCAGTTACTCGAGCTTTAGGGAAATGGAAAAACTGTTTTTT. It translates to CASSYSSFREMEKLFF.

The genes are TRBV5-1 and TRBJ1-6; D is uncertain. The V gene lost 2 bases and the J gene lost 5 bases, with 11 bases spanning the gap. CDR3 length: 15 amino acids. CDR1 SGHRS and CDR2 YFSETQ come from the germline V gene. The CDR3 loop is CASSFGGYNNSPLHF. DNA of the CDR3: TGCGCCAGCAGCTTCGGCGGTTACAATAATTCACCCCTCCACTTT. The whole variable domain, remainder taken from reference TRBV5-1 and TRBJ1-6, is KAGVTQTPRYLIKTRGQQVTLSCSPISGHRSVSWYQQTPGQGLQFLFEYFSETQRNKGNFPGRFSGRQFSNSRSEMNVSTLELGDSALYLCASSFGGYNNSPLHFGNGTRLTVT.